Given below is one T cell receptor beta chain in context. Its antigen is undetermined. This sample was taken from a study of cytomegalovirus exposure and HLA in healthy donors. Primers: 60 Vbeta forward and 13 Jbeta reverse. Produced via immunoSEQ multiplex PCR; TCRdb's table is partial and in-frame only. Of 100,000 to 150,000 clones in the sample, 74% were seen once. The V gene's germline CDR1 is MGHDK and CDR2 SYGVNS. J was trimmed by 5 bases and V by 5 bases; bases with no gene match: 9. The CDR3 is 15 amino acids. Whole-study results and caveats: Per a prior analysis, the majority of TCR beta V segments were productive roughly 87% or roughly 30% of the time.

V usage is TRBV25-1 and J usage is TRBJ2-5; TRBD1 aligns across 9 bases. The sample taken for sequencing was PBMCs. The sequence was obtained from a woman between 45 and 65 years old in good health and CMV-seropositive. CDR3 bases: TGTGCCAGCAGTAGAAGTACAGGGGGCGCGGAGACCCAGTACTTC. It encodes CASSRSTGGAETQYF.